A selection of T cell receptor beta chains follows, all from one sample in a study of blood T cells in healthy people across ages. TCRdb redid the calling of the 5' RACE reads with MiXCR, one entry per CDR3 protein. The table has about 780,000 distinct CDR3 sequences, more than 35% seen once. Material for sequencing was blood. The receptors here all came from a man older than 75 in good health. CDR3s include the opening cysteine and the closing phenylalanine or tryptophan. Fields, in order: D gene, J gene, clone size, V gene, CDR3 DNA, CDR3 protein. A D gene is named only where the DNA matches it firmly. Size values are once, few and many counts, or a class for expanded clones, and some rows have none.

>TRBD2|TRBJ2-3|NA|TRBV12-3/TRBV12-4
TGTGCCAGCAGTTTTCAGGGGACTAGCGGGGGACGTAGCACAGATACGGAGTATTTT
CASSFQGTSGGRSTDTEYF
>NA|TRBJ1-4|few|TRBV30
TGTGCCTCCCAGAGGGGGGCGTATAATGAAAAACTGTTTTTT
CASQRGAYNEKLFF
>NA|TRBJ2-1|NA|TRBV20-1
TGCAGTGCTAGAGCCCAGCACAGGGAGCAGTTCTTC
CSARAQHREQFF
>NA|TRBJ1-1|NA|TRBV5-1
TGCGCCAGCAGCCCCACAACAGGGTATGGCACTGAAGCTTTCTTT
CASSPTTGYGTEAFF
>NA|TRBJ1-1|NA|TRBV18
TGTGCCAGCTCACGACAGGTCCAGGACCGTGAAGCTTTCTTT
CASSRQVQDREAFF
>NA|TRBJ2-5|many|TRBV7-2
TGTGCCAGCAGCTTACCCCCTAGGGATGAGCAGTACTTC
CASSLPPRDEQYF
>TRBD1|TRBJ2-2|NA|TRBV7-2
TGTGCCAGCAGCCCCCGACAGGGATACACCGGGGAGCTGTTTTTT
CASSPRQGYTGELFF
>TRBD1|TRBJ1-2|many|TRBV4-3
TGCGCCAGCAGCCCGGACAGGGATTACTATGGCTACACCTTC
CASSPDRDYYGYTF
>TRBD1|TRBJ2-5|NA|TRBV29-1
TGCAGCGTTTGTCAGGGGGCCGGGGAGACCCAGTACTTC
CSVCQGAGETQYF
>NA|TRBJ2-3|few|TRBV7-2
TGTGCCAGCAGCTTTCGCTTGAGCACAGATACGCAGTATTTT
CASSFRLSTDTQYF
>NA|TRBJ2-1|many|TRBV14
TGTGCCAGCAGCCGGAACAGGGGGGGATACAATGAGCAGTTCTTC
CASSRNRGGYNEQFF
>NA|TRBJ1-4|NA|TRBV28
TGTGCCAGCAGTTTAGGCCAACCGGGAGAAAAACTGTTTTTT
CASSLGQPGEKLFF
>NA|TRBJ1-1|many|TRBV7-8
TGTGCCAGCAGCACATCACCCGACGGTGAAGCTTTCTTT
CASSTSPDGEAFF
>TRBD1|TRBJ2-7|NA|TRBV7-9
TGTGCCAGCAGCTTCGACAGGGGAAAGCAGTACTTC
CASSFDRGKQYF
>TRBD1|TRBJ1-2|many|TRBV24-1
TGTGCCACCAGTGATCCCCGGACAGGGGGCTATTATGGCTACACCTTC
CATSDPRTGGYYGYTF
>NA|TRBJ2-3|many|TRBV11-3
TGTGCCAGCAGCTTCACAGGGGGGGGCACAGATACGCAGTATTTT
CASSFTGGGTDTQYF
>NA|TRBJ2-7|NA|TRBV28
TGTGCCAGCAGGCACCGGGACCCAGCCTACGAGCAGTACTTC
CASRHRDPAYEQYF
>NA|TRBJ2-2|NA|TRBV5-5
TGTGCCAGCAGCTTGGACAGGCAGAGTCACGACACCGGGGAGCTGTTTTTT
CASSLDRQSHDTGELFF
>NA|TRBJ1-2|few|TRBV27
TGTGCCAGCAGCTTAGACGTGTGGGGGAACTATGGCTACACCTTC
CASSLDVWGNYGYTF
>NA|TRBJ2-1|NA|TRBV20-1
TGCAGTGCTAGACTTGCGGGTGTAAACAATGAGCAGTTCTTC
CSARLAGVNNEQFF
>NA|TRBJ2-7|NA|TRBV3-1
TGTGCCAGCAGCTCCCCCCCGGGCGAGCAGTACTTC
CASSSPPGEQYF
>NA|TRBJ2-5|many|TRBV12-3/TRBV12-4
TGTGCCAGCAGCCCTTCGAAAGCTGCCGTGACCCAGTACTTC
CASSPSKAAVTQYF
>NA|TRBJ2-1|NA|TRBV15
TGTGCCACCAGCAGAGATTATTTCACGGAGGAGCAGTTCTTC
CATSRDYFTEEQFF
>NA|TRBJ1-4|NA|TRBV7-9
TGTGCCAGCAGCCGAGGGGGGGGCGCTTTTGATGAAAAACTGTTTTTT
CASSRGGGAFDEKLFF
>NA|TRBJ2-1|once|TRBV29-1
TGCAGCGTTCGGGACTCCCCGAGCTCCTACAATGAGCAGTTCTTC
CSVRDSPSSYNEQFF
>NA|TRBJ2-3|few|TRBV11-1
TGTGCCAGCAGCCACAGGATTAAGACGCCTAGCACAGATACGCAGTATTTT
CASSHRIKTPSTDTQYF
>NA|TRBJ2-7|NA|TRBV7-2
TGTGCCAGCCGAACCGGGGACCCAACTTCTGAGCAGTACTTC
CASRTGDPTSEQYF
>NA|TRBJ2-3|NA|TRBV12-3/TRBV12-4
TGTGCCAGCAGTGGAATAGGAAGCACAGATACGCAGTATTTT
CASSGIGSTDTQYF
>TRBD1|TRBJ2-7|few|TRBV5-6
TGTGCCAGCAGCCTGGAAAGGACAGGGGGCCCCTACGAGCAGTACTTC
CASSLERTGGPYEQYF
>NA|TRBJ2-1|many|TRBV2
TGTGCCAGCAGTGTCTGGCGGAGTGCCTACAATGAGCAGTTCTTC
CASSVWRSAYNEQFF
>NA|TRBJ2-5|NA|TRBV29-1
TGCAGCGTTGTCTTGGTTCAAGAGACCCAGTACTTC
CSVVLVQETQYF
>TRBD1|TRBJ2-7|NA|TRBV7-2
TGTGCCAGCAGCCACGACAGGGTAGGGGCCTACGAGCAGTACTTC
CASSHDRVGAYEQYF
>TRBD2|TRBJ2-7|NA|TRBV7-2
TGTGCCAGCAGCTCCCGGACTAGCGGGGGACACAATGAGCAGTACTTC
CASSSRTSGGHNEQYF
>TRBD1|TRBJ2-1|few|TRBV9
TGTGCCAGCAGTGAGACCGGGACAGGGAGCTATGAGCAGTTCTTC
CASSETGTGSYEQFF
>TRBD1|TRBJ1-1|few|TRBV5-1
TGCGCCAGCAGCATAGGGACAGCCATGAACACTGAAGCTTTCTTT
CASSIGTAMNTEAFF
>NA|TRBJ1-6|NA|TRBV30
TGTGCCTGGAGTGCGTCTTCACCCCTCCACTTT
CAWSASSPLHF
>NA|TRBJ1-1|once|TRBV10-3
TGTGCCACCTCAGCAGGAGTGGACACTGAAGCTTTCTTT
CATSAGVDTEAFF
>TRBD2|TRBJ2-1|NA|TRBV5-1
TGCGCCAGCAGCTTAAGGACTAGCATTCGTGATGAGCAGTTCTTC
CASSLRTSIRDEQFF
>TRBD1|TRBJ1-1|NA|TRBV11-2
TGTGCCAGCAGCCCTCCGACAGGGGTTGAAGCTTTCTTT
CASSPPTGVEAFF
>NA|TRBJ1-6|many|TRBV7-2
TGTGCCAGCAGCTTAGTCGGCAGCCCCGGCGATTCACCCCTCCACTTT
CASSLVGSPGDSPLHF
>TRBD2|TRBJ2-7|NA|TRBV7-2
TGTGCCAGCAGCTTAGAAGGCGGGGGAGTCTACGAGCAGTACTTC
CASSLEGGGVYEQYF
>NA|TRBJ2-1|NA|TRBV19
TGTGCCAGTACCCTAGGGGGGGGGGTTTACAATGAGCAGTTCTTC
CASTLGGGVYNEQFF
>TRBD2|TRBJ2-5|NA|TRBV12-3/TRBV12-4
TGTGCCAGCAGGTTTCTAGCGGGACCAATGCAGACCCAGTACTTC
CASRFLAGPMQTQYF
>TRBD1|TRBJ1-1|once|TRBV12-3/TRBV12-4
TGTGCCAGCAGCCGTGACAGGGGCCGCCCGAACACTGAAGCTTTCTTT
CASSRDRGRPNTEAFF
>TRBD2|TRBJ2-1|NA|TRBV13
TGTGCCAGCAGCGCGGGACTAGGTATGAATGAGCAGTTCTTC
CASSAGLGMNEQFF
>NA|TRBJ1-1|few|TRBV6-2/TRBV6-3
TGTGCCAGCAGTTACGTGAACACTGAAGCTTTCTTT
CASSYVNTEAFF
>NA|TRBJ2-5|few|TRBV12-3/TRBV12-4
TGTGCCAGCAGTCCGGACGGGAAGTACCAAGAGACCCAGTACTTC
CASSPDGKYQETQYF
>NA|TRBJ1-1|NA|TRBV29-1
TGCAGCGCGTACAGGGCGAACACTGAAGCTTTCTTT
CSAYRANTEAFF
>TRBD2|TRBJ2-3|NA|TRBV11-2
TGTGCCAGCAGCCGAGGGACTAGCAGGTTCACAGATACGCAGTATTTT
CASSRGTSRFTDTQYF
>NA|TRBJ2-5|NA|TRBV11-3
TGTGCCAGCAGCTCAGGGGGGAACAAAGAGACCCAGTACTTC
CASSSGGNKETQYF
>NA|TRBJ2-5|NA|TRBV12-3/TRBV12-4
TGTGCCAGCAGTTTAGGGACGACTATTTACCAAGAGACCCAGTACTTC
CASSLGTTIYQETQYF